This T cell receptor beta chain was captured by sequencing in a study of blood T cell repertoires in COVID-19. Turning to the study itself: From T cells, B-cell-depleted T cells, or PBMCs came the material, which was cDNA or gDNA.

This CDR3 has 13 residues. Trimming stripped 4 bases from V and 7 bases from J, with 14 bases between. Seattle cases were enrolled at active infection and followed longitudinally. In the original workflow: By means of reference gene primer amplification, nucleated cell counts were estimated. Profiling relied on immunoSEQ multiplex PCR, and the TCRdb table lists in-frame clones only, not all of them. For V, J and clone size, that table is used; D and trimming come from the DNA. Among approximately 170,000 clones, 85% to 95% were seen once, and the ten largest hold approximately 2%. This clonotype originated in a woman aged 60-75 years with COVID-19, enrolled during active disease. Sequencing was carried out using peripheral blood. The chain combines TRBV12-3 or TRBV12-4 with TRBJ2-7, with D possibly matching TRBD1 (6 bases). This CDR3 is CASSSGQRREQYF. In DNA, the CDR3 is TGTGCCAGCAGTTCCGGACAGAGGCGTGAGCAGTACTTC.